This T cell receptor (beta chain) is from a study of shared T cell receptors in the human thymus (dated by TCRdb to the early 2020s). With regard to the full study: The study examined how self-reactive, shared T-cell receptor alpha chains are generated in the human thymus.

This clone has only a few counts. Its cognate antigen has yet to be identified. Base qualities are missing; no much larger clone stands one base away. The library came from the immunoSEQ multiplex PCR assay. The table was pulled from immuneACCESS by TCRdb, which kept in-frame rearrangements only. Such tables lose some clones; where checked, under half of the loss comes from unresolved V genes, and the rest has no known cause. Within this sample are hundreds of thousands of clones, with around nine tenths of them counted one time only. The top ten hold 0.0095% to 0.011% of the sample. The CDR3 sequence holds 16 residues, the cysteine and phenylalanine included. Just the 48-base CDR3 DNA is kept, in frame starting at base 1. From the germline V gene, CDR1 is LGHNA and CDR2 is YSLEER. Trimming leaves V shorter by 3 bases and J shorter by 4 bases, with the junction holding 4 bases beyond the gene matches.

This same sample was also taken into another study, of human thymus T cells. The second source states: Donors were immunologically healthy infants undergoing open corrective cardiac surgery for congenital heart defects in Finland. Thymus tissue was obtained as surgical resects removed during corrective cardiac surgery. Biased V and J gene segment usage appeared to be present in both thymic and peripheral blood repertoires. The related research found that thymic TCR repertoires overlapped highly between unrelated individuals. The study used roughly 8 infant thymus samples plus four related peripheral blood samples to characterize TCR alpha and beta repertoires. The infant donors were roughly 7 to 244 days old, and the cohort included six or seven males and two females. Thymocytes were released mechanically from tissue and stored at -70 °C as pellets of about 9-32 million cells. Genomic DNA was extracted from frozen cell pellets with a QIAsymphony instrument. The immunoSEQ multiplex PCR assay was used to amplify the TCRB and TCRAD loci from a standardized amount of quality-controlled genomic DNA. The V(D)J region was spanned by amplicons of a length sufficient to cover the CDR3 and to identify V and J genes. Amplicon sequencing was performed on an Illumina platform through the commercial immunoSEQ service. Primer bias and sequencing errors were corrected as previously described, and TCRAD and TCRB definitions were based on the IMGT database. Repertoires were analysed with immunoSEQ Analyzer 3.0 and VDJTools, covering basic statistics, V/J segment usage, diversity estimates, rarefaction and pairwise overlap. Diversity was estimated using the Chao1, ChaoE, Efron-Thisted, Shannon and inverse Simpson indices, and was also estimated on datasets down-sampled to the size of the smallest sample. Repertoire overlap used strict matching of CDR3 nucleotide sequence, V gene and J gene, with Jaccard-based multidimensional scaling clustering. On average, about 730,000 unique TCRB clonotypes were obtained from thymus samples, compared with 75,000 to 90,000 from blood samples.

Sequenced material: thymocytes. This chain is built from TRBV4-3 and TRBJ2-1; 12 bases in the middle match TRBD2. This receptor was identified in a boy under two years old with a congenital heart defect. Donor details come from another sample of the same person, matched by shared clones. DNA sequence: TGCGCCAGCAGCCAGCCACTAGCGGGAGGATACAATGAGCAGTTCTTC. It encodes CASSQPLAGGYNEQFF.